Following are 5 T cell receptor beta chains from one sample sequenced in a study of cytomegalovirus exposure and HLA in healthy donors. The PCR made use of 60 Vbeta and 13 Jbeta primers. Data came from immunoSEQ multiplex PCR; TCRdb stores just in-frame clones and leaves some out. The table has about 130,000 clones, about 80% seen once. The sequencing input was PBMCs. Receptors originate from a woman aged 45 to 65 in good health and CMV-seronegative.

This chain uses TRBV7-9 with TRBJ2-2; 7 nucleotides line up with TRBD1. V shed 6 bases and J 7 bases; nucleotides not matched to a gene: 11. Germline V lookup: CDR1 SEHNR, CDR2 FQNEAQ (reference sequence). This CDR3 comprises 15 residues. This CDR3 is CASSYVPGQFGELFF. The CDR3 DNA sequence: TGTGCCAGCAGTTACGTCCCGGGACAGTTCGGGGAGCTGTTTTTT.

This chain connects TRBV7-3 to TRBJ2-1; TRBD2 is a possible D gene (6 bases). Trimming shortened V by 5 bases and J by 0 bases, and 11 bases separated the two germline ends. CDR1 and CDR2 from the germline V gene are SGHTA and FQGTGA. The CDR3 loop spans 15 amino acids. The CDR3: CASSTEGSSYNEQFF. CDR3 sequence (DNA): TGTGCCAGCAGCACGGAGGGGAGCTCCTACAATGAGCAGTTCTTC.

The genes are TRBV27 and TRBJ1-5; no firm D call. The V gene's germline CDR1 is MNHEY and CDR2 SMNVEV (reference sequence). Trimming removed 4 bases from V and 3 bases from J, with 7 bases in between. The CDR3 loop spans 13 amino acids. CDR3 amino acids: CASSSTYNQPQHF. Here the CDR3 DNA reads TGTGCCAGCAGTTCCACTTACAATCAGCCCCAGCATTTT.

The V gene is TRBV19, the J gene TRBJ2-3; maybe TRBD2 (5 bases). Deletions cut 0 bases from V and 0 bases from J, with 7 bases between. Germline lookup yields CDR1 LNHDA and CDR2 SQIVND (reference sequence). The CDR3 length is 15 residues. The CDR3 protein is CASSIDGISTDTQYF. The CDR3 DNA reads TGTGCCAGTAGTATAGACGGGATTAGCACAGATACGCAGTATTTT.

This chain uses TRBV7-9 with TRBJ1-2, with TRBD1 identical over 8 bases. Losses at the gene ends were 5 bases for V and 8 bases for J; bases not matched to a gene: 13. Germline CDR1 is SEHNR and CDR2 is FQNEAQ (reference sequence). This CDR3 spans 15 amino acids. The CDR3 region is CASSIKDAGGGGYTF. Here the CDR3 DNA reads TGTGCCAGCAGCATAAAGGACGCAGGGGGCGGAGGCTACACCTTC.